The 9 T cell receptor beta chains given below trace back to one sample, sequenced in a study of blood T cell repertoires in COVID-19. Data came from immunoSEQ multiplex PCR; TCRdb stores just in-frame clones and leaves some out. Of tens of thousands of clones in the sample, less than 90% were seen once. The material sequenced was peripheral blood. The receptors shown here come from a man between 65 and 79 years old with acute or convalescent COVID-19.

This chain connects TRBV3-1 (or the pseudogene TRBV3-2) to TRBJ1-5, with 9 bases matching TRBD1. CDR1 LGHDT and CDR2 YNNKEL come from the germline V gene (reference sequence). CDR3 length equals 15 residues. Germline trimming cut 1 base from V and 3 bases from J; bases unmatched to any gene: 1. CDR3 loop: CASSQGTGDNQPQHF. The DNA of the CDR3 is TGTGCCAGCAGCCAAGGGACAGGGGACAATCAGCCCCAGCATTTT.

The chain links TRBV4-3 to TRBJ1-2, with D possibly TRBD1 on 5 matching bases. The CDR3 covers 15 residues. V was trimmed by 7 bases and J by 0 bases, leaving 15 bases between them. Germline V gene data show CDR1 as LGHNA and CDR2 as YSLEER. CDR3 sequence (DNA): TGCGCCAGCAACCCGACAGTGGGCCCTAACTATGGCTACACCTTC. Protein: CASNPTVGPNYGYTF.

This clone came up once. The chain recombines TRBV25-1 with TRBJ1-2, with D unclear. Germline V gene lookup returns CDR1 MGHDK and CDR2 SYGVNS. The germline V and J ends were trimmed by 2 bases and 0 bases, with 10 bases remaining between them. This CDR3 is built from 15 residues. CDR3 sequence (DNA): TGTGCCAGCAGTGAACTCGCCAGGCCTAACTATGGCTACACCTTC. Residues: CASSELARPNYGYTF.

The rearrangement uses TRBV9 and TRBJ1-2; TRBD1 agrees at 8 bases. Per the germline V gene, CDR1 is SGDLS and CDR2 is YYNGEE. V shed 3 bases, J shed 4 bases, and the junction held 14 bases outside the gene matches. This CDR3 is built from 17 residues. Here the CDR3 reads CASSASRDRPGSYGYTF. In nucleotides, the CDR3 is TGTGCCAGCAGCGCCTCCCGGGACAGGCCAGGGAGCTATGGCTACACCTTC.

This clone is a singleton in its sample. The chain carries TRBV7-9 and TRBJ2-2; 11 nucleotides agree with TRBD1. Germline V gives CDR1 SEHNR, CDR2 FQNEAQ (reference sequence). CDR3 length: 15 amino acids. The J segment lost 4 bases and the V segment lost 11 bases, leaving 9 bases of the junction unmatched. The DNA for the CDR3 is TGTGCCGCCAGGGCCGGGACAGGGGGCACCGGGGAGCTGTTTTTT. Protein: CAARAGTGGTGELFF.

This chain links TRBV6-5 with TRBJ2-3; unclear D gene. Trimming pared 6 bases from V and 0 bases from J, leaving 7 bases between. The CDR3 is made up of 13 amino acids. Germline loops: CDR1 MNHEY, CDR2 SVGAGI. Here the CDR3 DNA reads TGTGCCAGCAGGGGCGATAGCACAGATACGCAGTATTTT. Translated: CASRGDSTDTQYF.

The J gene is TRBJ2-1, the V gene TRBV3-1 (or the pseudogene TRBV3-2), with a weak D call TRBD2 (6 bases). The CDR3 loop spans 15 amino acids. Trimming stripped 4 bases from V and 5 bases from J, with 15 bases between. Germline V gene lookup returns CDR1 LGHDT and CDR2 YNNKEL (reference sequence). CDR3 nucleotides: TGTGCCAGCAGCCCCGGTCCGGGACTCCACAATGAGCAGTTCTTC. Its protein product is CASSPGPGLHNEQFF.

The rearrangement joins TRBV7-6 to TRBJ1-4; TRBD1 matches 8 bases. The germline CDR1 and CDR2 sequences are SGHVS and FNYEAQ. The CDR3 runs 17 residues. The V and J ends lost 4 bases and 1 base, in that order; junction bases with no gene match: 8. The CDR3 spells CASSSDRVWGTNEKLFF. For the CDR3, the DNA is TGTGCCAGCAGCTCGGACAGGGTTTGGGGAACTAATGAAAAACTGTTTTTT. Based on the CDR3 plus reference TRBV7-6 and TRBJ1-4, the full variable domain is GAGVSQSPRYKVTKRGQDVALRCDPISGHVSLYWYRQALGQGPEFLTYFNYEAQQDKSGLPNDRFSAERPEGSISTLTIQRTEQRDSAMYRCASSSDRVWGTNEKLFFGSGTQLSVL.

The rearrangement joins TRBV7-2 to TRBJ2-7, with 10 bases that match TRBD2. After removal of 1 base from V and 3 bases from J, the junction contained 15 bases not matched to a gene. Germline assignment: CDR1 SGHTA and CDR2 FQGNSA. This CDR3 contains 19 residues. This CDR3 reads CASSLGRGAGGPGDYEQYF. CDR3 sequence (DNA): TGTGCCAGCAGCTTAGGCCGTGGAGCGGGAGGGCCGGGTGACTACGAGCAGTACTTC.